A single sample gave rise to the 8 T cell receptor beta chains below, sequenced in a study of blood T cell repertoires in COVID-19. The method was immunoSEQ multiplex PCR; TCRdb's version includes in-frame clones alone and lacks a portion of them. This table has 50,000 to 75,000 clones, about 88% appearing once. The sample consisted of peripheral blood. The receptors originated from a man at least 80 years old in a cohort sampled during active COVID-19.

The V call is TRBV9, the J call TRBJ2-4; TRBD1 matches at 7 bases. Germline values: CDR1 SGDLS, CDR2 YYNGEE. The CDR3 is 15 amino acids. V shed 7 bases, J shed 3 bases, and the junction held 10 bases outside the gene matches. The CDR3 nucleotides read TGTGCCAGCGGCGCCGACAGGGACGACAAAAACATTCAGTACTTC. Translated, it gives CASGADRDDKNIQYF.

Notes on this clone: Sequence at one end of the junction differs from germline and may be a read error. J is TRBJ2-2 and V is TRBV7-7, with D possibly being TRBD2 (6 bases). The CDR3 consists of 16 residues. Per the germline V gene, CDR1 is SSHAT and CDR2 is FNYEAQ (reference sequence). CDR3 residues: CASSSNPSASTGELFF. The CDR3 DNA reads as TGTGCTAGCAGCTCTAACCCTAGCGCAAGCACCGGGGAGCTGTTTTTT.

This clone was found once. The J gene is TRBJ1-6, the V gene TRBV7-9; the D gene is possibly TRBD1 (6 bases). Per germline, CDR1 SEHNR and CDR2 FQNEAQ (reference sequence). The CDR3 sequence is 16 residues long. Trimming left V 6 bases short and J 1 base short, with 13 bases between. The CDR3 coding sequence is TGTGCCAGCAGAGGGGGACCCGGGTCCTATAATTCACCCCTCCACTTT. It translates to CASRGGPGSYNSPLHF.

This chain links TRBV3-1 (or the pseudogene TRBV3-2) with TRBJ1-5; TRBD1 agrees at 10 bases. The CDR3 covers 15 residues. V dropped 4 bases and J dropped 2; count of bases not matched to a gene: 2. The V gene's germline CDR1 is LGHDT and CDR2 YNNKEL (reference sequence). CDR3 sequence (DNA): TGTGCCAGCAGCCGAGGACAGGGGGGCAATCAGCCCCAGCATTTT. Its protein product is CASSRGQGGNQPQHF.

The chain couples TRBV19 to TRBJ2-7, with D unresolved. Germline CDR1 LNHDA, CDR2 SQIVND (reference sequence). V was cut by 5 bases and J by 3 bases, with 17 bases left in between. The CDR3 runs to 15 residues. The CDR3 DNA follows: TGTGCCAGTAGTCAAGGCGGAGTTCGGCTCTACGAGCAGTACTTC. Protein: CASSQGGVRLYEQYF.

This clone was observed a handful of times. J is TRBJ1-2 and V is TRBV13, with a tentative D call TRBD1 (6 bases). The CDR3 is 14 amino acids. The V end was cut by 0 bases, the J end by 3 bases, with 8 bases between. The germline V gene has CDR1 PRHDT and CDR2 FYEKMQ (reference sequence). The DNA for the CDR3 is TGTGCCAGCAGCTTAGGACAGGGAGACTATGGCTACACCTTC. Protein: CASSLGQGDYGYTF.

The chain employs TRBV19 and TRBJ1-2, with 9 bases aligning to TRBD1. Germline V gives CDR1 LNHDA, CDR2 SQIVND (reference sequence). With V trimmed by 6 bases and J by 3 bases, 5 bases remained unmatched. The CDR3 is 14 residues long. CDR3 loop: CASRMTGGYYGYTF. The CDR3 DNA is TGTGCCAGTAGGATGACAGGGGGGTACTATGGCTACACCTTC.

This chain connects TRBV19 to TRBJ2-1, with 12 bases lining up with TRBD2. Germline V lookup: CDR1 LNHDA, CDR2 SQIVND (reference sequence). The trim removed 3 bases at V and 7 bases at J, leaving 4 bases unmatched. CDR3 length equals 15 residues. The CDR3 here is CASSILAGGQNEQFF. For the CDR3, the DNA is TGTGCCAGTAGTATCCTAGCGGGGGGGCAAAATGAGCAGTTCTTC.